This T cell receptor beta chain was identified in a study of shared clonotypes between healthy human individuals. Ten immunoSEQ deep assay plates served to sequence unsorted PBMC DNA. Sequencing was performed with immunoSEQ multiplex PCR; in TCRdb, only in-frame clones are kept and a portion is missing. The sample yields 400,000 to 600,000 clones, about 79% seen once. Germline V gene data show CDR1 as SQVTM and CDR2 as ANQGSEA. J lost 4 bases, V lost 4 bases, and 11 bases had no gene match. The CDR3 is made up of 15 amino acids. The J gene is TRBJ2-3, the V gene TRBV29-1; 7 nucleotides line up with TRBD2. This TCR was sampled from a woman aged 40 to 50 in good health. Some clones in this sample may be carry-over from other donors' samples. Sequences were obtained from PBMCs. In DNA, the CDR3 is TGCAGCGTTGGGGGTGGGAGGGCCGAGTCAGATACGCAGTATTTT. It yields the protein CSVGGGRAESDTQYF.